These 10 T cell receptor beta chains came from one sample sequenced in a study of T-cell memory formation after mild COVID-19. Via MiXCR, TCRdb re-called the 5' RACE reads, giving one row per CDR3 protein. The sample has approximately 350,000 distinct CDR3 sequences, under 30% seen once; the top ten hold approximately 12%. The sequencing input was PBMCs or a T cell subset sorted from them (not recorded which). The origin of the receptors is an adult woman who had mild COVID-19 (a few samples of this study predate the infection). Cell type and time point are not known.

The chain couples TRBV7-9 to TRBJ1-1, with D maybe TRBD1 (5 bases). The germline V gene has CDR1 SEHNR and CDR2 FQNEAQ (reference sequence). The CDR3 has 14 residues. Trimming removed 2 bases at V and 8 bases at J, with 15 bases between. The CDR3 is CASSLIQGRVEAFF. The CDR3 DNA is TGTGCCAGCAGCTTAATCCAGGGTAGGGTAGAAGCTTTCTTT. Full variable domain (missing parts from reference TRBV7-9 and TRBJ1-1): DTGVSQNPRHKITKRGQNVTFRCDPISEHNRLYWYRQTLGQGPEFLTYFQNEAQLEKSRLLSDRFSAERPKGSFSTLEIQRTEQGDSAMYLCASSLIQGRVEAFFGQGTRLTVV.

CDR3 sequence: CASSSLRSGGRNTEAFF. The CDR3 DNA reads TGTGCCAGCAGCTCCCTCAGGTCCGGGGGAAGGAACACTGAAGCTTTCTTT. The chain links TRBV7-9 to TRBJ1-1, with a possible D match to TRBD1 (5 bases). The CDR3 runs to 17 residues. V was cut by 4 bases and J by 1 base, with 19 bases left in between. Germline V CDR1 and CDR2: SEHNR, FQNEAQ (reference sequence). The whole variable domain, filled in from reference TRBV7-9 and TRBJ1-1, reads DTGVSQNPRHKITKRGQNVTFRCDPISEHNRLYWYRQTLGQGPEFLTYFQNEAQLEKSRLLSDRFSAERPKGSFSTLEIQRTEQGDSAMYLCASSSLRSGGRNTEAFFGQGTRLTVV.

This clonotype appeared a few times. CDR3 protein: CASTADREIETQYF. As DNA, the CDR3 is TGTGCCAGCACCGCGGACAGGGAGATTGAGACCCAGTACTTC. The V and J genes are TRBV12-3 or TRBV12-4 and TRBJ2-5, with 8 bases lining up with TRBD1. The CDR3 consists of 14 residues. V lost 7 bases to trimming and J lost 5 bases; unmatched junction nucleotides: 9.

This clonotype was counted a few times. The chain combines TRBV20-1 with TRBJ2-5; D remains unclear. The germline V gene encodes CDR1 DFQATT and CDR2 SNEGSKA (reference sequence). The CDR3 loop spans 12 amino acids. Trimming removed 3 bases from V and 4 bases from J, with 9 bases in between. CDR3 in DNA: TGCAGTGCTAGTTTACAGAGAGAGACCCAGTACTTC. Protein sequence: CSASLQRETQYF.

The chain is built from TRBV14 and TRBJ2-1, with TRBD1 matching 8 bases. The ends lost 0 bases at V and 5 bases at J; junction bases unmatched: 12. This CDR3 region has 18 residues. The V gene's germline CDR1 is SGHDN and CDR2 FVKESK. This CDR3 reads CASSQDSPGRGLNNEQFF. The CDR3 DNA is TGTGCCAGCAGCCAAGATTCCCCCGGCAGGGGGCTAAACAATGAGCAGTTCTTC.

This clonotype showed up just a few times. The chain couples TRBV4-3 to TRBJ2-1, with TRBD2 matching over 7 bases. Germline CDR1 and CDR2: LGHNA and YSLEER. After removal of 2 bases from V and 7 bases from J, the junction contained 11 bases not matched to a gene. The CDR3 runs to 16 residues. This CDR3 reads CASSQLTSEGRNEQFF. The CDR3 region has the DNA TGCGCCAGCAGCCAACTCACTAGCGAGGGAAGAAATGAGCAGTTCTTC.

A few counts support this clonotype. V and J are TRBV11-2 and TRBJ1-1; 7 bases are shared with TRBD1. The CDR3 sequence is 13 residues long. Germline trimming cut 5 bases from V and 8 bases from J; bases unmatched to any gene: 8. The germline V gene has CDR1 SGHAT and CDR2 FQNNGV. CDR3 in amino acids: CASSPGGAIEAFF. The CDR3 DNA is TGTGCCAGCAGCCCAGGGGGGGCAATCGAAGCTTTCTTT.

This clonotype was detected only a few times. The V gene is TRBV2, the J gene TRBJ2-7; D unresolved. Germline lookup yields CDR1 SNHLY and CDR2 FYNNEI. V lost 8 bases, J lost 5 bases, and 10 bases lay in between. The CDR3 extends over 11 amino acids. The CDR3 nucleotides read TGTGCCAGCGGTAGAGCCGACGAGCAGTACTTC. It is translated as CASGRADEQYF.

The CDR3 region is CASSHGGLPEAADTQYF. The CDR3 DNA follows: TGTGCCAGCAGCCACGGGGGACTCCCCGAGGCTGCAGATACGCAGTATTTT. The chain combines TRBV4-2 with TRBJ2-3; possibly TRBD2 for D (6 bases). CDR1 LGHNA and CDR2 YNFKEQ come from the germline V gene. The CDR3 is 17 amino acids. The V end was cut by 3 bases, the J end by 4 bases, with 20 bases between.

V usage is TRBV20-1 and J usage is TRBJ1-2, with 7 positions matching TRBD1. Trimming removed 5 bases from V and 4 bases from J; junction bases left unmatched: 7. The CDR3 runs to 13 residues. Per germline, CDR1 DFQATT and CDR2 SNEGSKA (reference sequence). CDR3 nucleotides: TGCAGTGCTCAACGCCGGGACAGCTATGGCTACACCTTC. This codes for CSAQRRDSYGYTF.